The next 22 T cell receptor beta chains were all read from a single sample in a study of T cells in women clearing cervical HPV infection. The data were produced by immunoSEQ multiplex PCR, yet TCRdb's version contains in-frame clones alone and is incomplete. The data show 25,000 to 35,000 clones, and the top ten clones hold 18%. Sequencing was carried out using blood buffy coat. All receptors come from a woman between 18 and 75 years old with a cervical HPV16 infection that either progressed to CIN3+ or cleared (not recorded which).

On this clone: The read ends 3 residues early relative to the CDR3; the germline J gene fills the gap. This chain connects TRBV11-3 to TRBJ2-7, with 9 positions matching TRBD1. This CDR3 comprises 15 residues. V lost 3 bases, J lost 5 bases, and 8 bases stayed unmatched. Germline loops: CDR1 SGHNT, CDR2 YENEEA. Incomplete CDR3 DNA: TGTGCCAGCAGCTTGTCCGGGACAGGGTCTCACGAG. Translating gives CASSLSGTGSHE. The full-length CDR3 reads as CASSLSGTGSHEQYF.

On this clone itself: From the germline J gene comes the end of the CDR3, since the read stops 3 residues before it. This sample includes further DNA sequences coding for the same CDR3. This chain connects TRBV19 to TRBJ1-3; possible D gene TRBD1, 5 bases. Trimming took 2 bases from V and 4 from J, leaving 9 bases between them. Germline values: CDR1 LNHDA, CDR2 SQIVND (reference sequence). CDR3 length equals 14 residues. The CDR3 bases that were read are TGTGCCAGTAGTATAAGGGGCGCAGGAAACACC. Its protein is CASSIRGAGNT. The whole CDR3 region reads CASSIRGAGNTIYF.

Turning to this clone: The missing CDR3 end, 3 residues past where the read stops, is filled in from the germline J gene. This chain uses TRBV30 with TRBJ2-2; D possibly corresponds to TRBD2 (7 bases). Germline CDR1 reads GTSNPN; CDR2 reads SVGIG (reference sequence). The CDR3 extends over 14 amino acids. V lost 5 bases to trimming and J lost 6 bases, with 16 bases between them. CDR3 protein: CAWLGGGRAGELFF. The sequenced CDR3 bases are TGTGCCTGGTTGGGGGGGGGCAGGGCCGGGGAG.

Of note for this clone: The CDR3 end lies 3 residues beyond the end of the read and is filled in from the germline J gene. The chain recombines TRBV7-9 with TRBJ1-2; 7 bases fit TRBD1. The length of the CDR3 is 11 residues. Germline CDR1 is SEHNR and CDR2 is FQNEAQ (reference sequence). The CDR3 loop is CASSGTDTYTF. The part of the CDR3 DNA that was read is TGTGCCAGCTCAGGGACAGATACC.

On this clone: The read halts 3 residues ahead of the CDR3 end, with the missing end drawn from the germline J gene. The rearrangement uses TRBV23-1 and TRBJ2-3; TRBD2 matches at 7 bases. TRBV23-1 is an ORF, and what it does is uncertain. This CDR3 is 14 amino acids long. Partial CDR3 DNA: TGCGCCAGCGTTCATGGGGGGGATATCGAGACG. Protein: CASVHGGDIET. The whole CDR3 protein reads CASVHGGDIETQYF.

With respect to this clone: The DNA ends 3 residues before the CDR3 does, and the rest of the CDR3 is filled in from the germline J gene. V usage is TRBV30 and J usage is TRBJ2-1, with 16 nucleotides matching TRBD2. CDR3 length: 15 amino acids. Germline CDR1 GTSNPN, CDR2 SVGIG (reference sequence). Trimming removed 2 bases from V and 7 bases from J; junction bases left unmatched: 2. The sequenced CDR3 bases are TGTGCCTGGAGTTCGGGACTAGCGGGAGGGAATGAG. It yields the protein CAWSSGLAGGNE. The full CDR3 is CAWSSGLAGGNEQFF.

Of note for this clone: A read error may produce the germline difference seen at one junction end. Other DNA sequences of this sample code for an identical CDR3. The sequenced CDR3 bases are TGTGCCAGCAGTGAGGGGGACAGGGGGAACACA. Amino acids: CASSEGDRGNT. The whole CDR3 region reads CASSEGDRGNTIYF. V is TRBV6-4 and J is TRBJ1-3, with 11 bases lining up with TRBD1. The read finishes 3 residues shy of the CDR3 end, and the germline J gene is used to complete it. Looked up from germline, CDR1 is MRHNA and CDR2 is SNTAGT. The CDR3 has 14 residues.

On this clone itself: The CDR3 end is not reached by the read, which stops 3 residues before it; the germline J gene fills it in. This chain connects TRBV28 to TRBJ2-3; D not resolved. CDR3 length equals 18 residues. The germline V gene has CDR1 MDHEN and CDR2 SYDVKM. Trimming cost V 4 bases and J 7 bases, with 27 bases left between them. Here the CDR3 reads CASSYPRFGGLSRNTQYF. The DNA read from the CDR3 is TGTGCCAGCAGTTACCCCCGCTTTGGCGGCCTCAGTAGGAATACG.

On this clone itself: Read sequence stops 3 residues before the CDR3 end, and the germline J gene provides the missing end. The genes are TRBV2 and TRBJ1-5; 10 nucleotides agree with TRBD1. The V gene's germline CDR1 is SNHLY and CDR2 FYNNEI. J gave up 3 bases and V 8 bases, and 4 bases lay outside the gene matches. CDR3 length: 14 amino acids. The covered CDR3 bases are TGTGCCAGCGATGGACAGGGGGTCAATCAGCCC. Translation: CASDGQGVNQP. The whole CDR3 sequence reads CASDGQGVNQPQHF.

Remarks on this clone: The missing CDR3 end, 3 residues past where the read stops, is filled in from the germline J gene. The chain uses TRBV20-1 and TRBJ1-2, with no clear D. The V and J ends lost 5 bases and 3 bases respectively, with 4 bases between them. Germline loops: CDR1 DFQATT, CDR2 SNEGSKA (reference sequence). The CDR3 sequence is 10 residues long. The CDR3 DNA, read in part, is TGCAGTGCTCCCGACTATGGC. Protein: CSAPDYG. In full, the CDR3 is CSAPDYGYTF.

Points on this clone: The read terminates 3 residues before the CDR3 end, so the remaining end is supplied by the germline J gene. The rearrangement links TRBV7-6 to TRBJ2-7; D is ambiguous. Trimming cost V 4 bases and J 3 bases, with 10 bases left between them. This CDR3 is 13 amino acids long. Germline V gives CDR1 SGHVS, CDR2 FNYEAQ. CDR3 DNA, as far as it was read: TGTGCCAGCAGCTCCTCAGGATACTACGAG. It codes for CASSSSGYYE. The full CDR3 protein is CASSSSGYYEQYF. Looking up the rest from reference TRBV7-6 and TRBJ2-7 gives the full variable domain: GAGVSQSPRYKVTKRGQDVALRCDPISGHVSLYWYRQALGQGPEFLTYFNYEAQQDKSGLPNDRFSAERPEGSISTLTIQRTEQRDSAMYRCASSSSGYYEQYFGPGTRLTVT.

About this clone itself: The read terminates 3 residues before the CDR3 end, so the remaining end is supplied by the germline J gene. The chain has TRBV20-1 and TRBJ1-2; 8 bases line up with TRBD1. The CDR3 runs 13 residues. The germline V gene encodes CDR1 DFQATT and CDR2 SNEGSKA (reference sequence). CDR3 DNA (partial): TGCAGTGCTAGAAGTGACAGGGGATGGGGC. Amino acid sequence: CSARSDRGWG. The full CDR3 protein is CSARSDRGWGYTF.

Details on this clone: The missing CDR3 end, 3 residues past where the read stops, is filled in from the germline J gene. The rearrangement joins TRBV18 to TRBJ1-1; D is possibly TRBD1 (6 bases). The CDR3 is 14 residues long. CDR1 and CDR2 from the germline V gene are KGHSH and LQKENI. V dropped 3 bases and J dropped 1 base, with 9 bases sitting between them. CDR3 sequence reads: CASSPAQGNTEAFF. CDR3 DNA (partial): TGTGCCAGCTCACCGGCACAGGGGAACACTGAA.

Concerning this clone itself: The CDR3 goes on 3 residues after the read ends, and that part is filled in from the germline J gene. This chain connects TRBV19 to TRBJ2-5, with TRBD1 matching 8 bases. This CDR3 comprises 16 residues. The V and J ends lost 6 bases and 1 base, in that order; junction bases with no gene match: 10. Germline-derived CDR1 and CDR2 are LNHDA and SQIVND (reference sequence). The CDR3 here is CASRSLIGTGQETQYF. The sequenced CDR3 bases are TGTGCCAGTAGATCCTTGATAGGGACAGGCCAAGAGACC.

Comments on this clone: The read comes to an end 3 residues before the CDR3 does, leaving the germline J gene to fill in the end. The J gene is TRBJ2-3, the V gene TRBV7-3, with 7 nucleotides matching TRBD1. V was pared by 4 bases and J by 1 base, with 5 bases of the junction left unmatched. CDR1 is SGHTA and CDR2 is FQGTGA in the germline V gene. The CDR3 runs to 15 residues. This CDR3 is CASSSQTGRTDTQYF. Incomplete CDR3 DNA: TGTGCCAGCAGCTCCCAGACAGGGCGCACAGATACG. Full variable domain (missing parts from reference TRBV7-3 and TRBJ2-3): GAGVSQTPSNKVTEKGKYVELRCDPISGHTALYWYRQSLGQGPEFLIYFQGTGAADDSGLPNDRFFAVRPEGSVSTLKIQRTERGDSAVYLCASSSQTGRTDTQYFGPGTRLTVL.

Notes on this clone: The read terminates 3 residues ahead of where the CDR3 ends, so the germline J gene completes it. The chain uses TRBV14 and TRBJ1-1; 10 bases agree with TRBD1. Per germline, CDR1 SGHDN and CDR2 FVKESK. The CDR3 contains 14 residues. V dropped 4 bases and J dropped 7; count of bases not matched to a gene: 6. CDR3 amino acids: CASSPRQGAFEAFF. The covered CDR3 bases are TGTGCCAGCAGCCCCCGACAGGGGGCCTTTGAA.

Notes on this clone: The read finishes 3 residues shy of the CDR3 end, and the germline J gene is used to complete it. This chain connects TRBV6-1 to TRBJ2-2; no definite D call. Germline V gene data show CDR1 as MNHNS and CDR2 as SASEGT. The CDR3 is made up of 13 amino acids. CDR3 bases read: TGTGCCAGCAGTGAAAGCGTTTTACCGCAG. This encodes CASSESVLPQ. In full, the CDR3 reads CASSESVLPQLFF.

Notes on this clone: The DNA ends 3 residues before the CDR3 does, and the rest of the CDR3 is filled in from the germline J gene. The chain joins TRBV7-3 to TRBJ1-2; no firm D call. CDR1 and CDR2 from the germline V gene are SGHTA and FQGTGA. The CDR3 has 14 residues. Incomplete CDR3 DNA: TGTGCCAGCAGCGCCACCCTGAACACAGATACC. This encodes CASSATLNTDT. The CDR3 in its entirety is CASSATLNTDTYTF.

Notes on this clone: The read finishes 3 residues shy of the CDR3 end, and the germline J gene is used to complete it. The V gene is TRBV30, the J gene TRBJ2-7; D might be TRBD1 (5 bases). With 0 bases removed from V and 4 bases from J, the gap between germline ends came to 13 bases. The CDR3 is 14 amino acids. Germline V gene lookup returns CDR1 GTSNPN and CDR2 SVGIG (reference sequence). This CDR3 reads CAWSVWGRPYEQYF. CDR3 DNA (partial): TGTGCCTGGAGTGTGTGGGGCCGGCCTTACGAG.

In regard to this clone: The CDR3 end is not reached by the read, which stops 3 residues before it; the germline J gene fills it in. The chain recombines TRBV5-1 with TRBJ2-7; 10 bases match TRBD1. V shed 3 bases and J 3 bases; nucleotides not matched to a gene: 6. Per the germline V gene, CDR1 is SGHRS and CDR2 is YFSETQ. There are 15 residues in the CDR3. The CDR3: CASSSTGTGDYEQYF. The sequenced part of the CDR3 DNA is TGCGCCAGCAGCTCGACCGGGACAGGGGACTACGAG. The full variable domain, rest sourced from reference TRBV5-1 and TRBJ2-7, is KAGVTQTPRYLIKTRGQQVTLSCSPISGHRSVSWYQQTPGQGLQFLFEYFSETQRNKGNFPGRFSGRQFSNSRSEMNVSTLELGDSALYLCASSSTGTGDYEQYFGPGTRLTVT.

CDR3 amino acids: CASSTRQEWTEAFF. The part of the CDR3 DNA that was read is TGTGCCAGCAGCACCAGACAGGAGTGGACTGAA. This sequence joins TRBV11-1 and TRBJ1-1; D may be TRBD1 (6 bases). Coverage ceases 3 residues before the CDR3 finishes, and the germline J gene fills in the end. Germline V CDR1 and CDR2: SGHAT, FQDESV (reference sequence). The V gene lost 5 bases and the J gene lost 5 bases, with 15 bases spanning the gap. The CDR3 runs 14 residues.

Notes on this clone: The read falls 3 residues short of the CDR3 end, and the missing part is taken from the germline J gene. The genes are TRBV28 and TRBJ2-7; TRBD2 matches at 11 bases. Germline V gives CDR1 MDHEN, CDR2 SYDVKM. This CDR3 spans 15 amino acids. The V gene end was trimmed by 7 bases and the J gene end by 3 bases; junction bases not matched to a gene: 8. The part of the CDR3 DNA that was read is TGTGCCAGCACTTTTACTAGCGGGAGTATCTACGAG. Encoded protein: CASTFTSGSIYE. The full CDR3 protein is CASTFTSGSIYEQYF.